Described below is a single T cell receptor (beta chain) sequence and its context. Its cognate antigen is unknown. Germline and junction disagree at one end, which may indicate a read error. The data belong to a study of cytomegalovirus exposure and HLA in healthy donors. Study results and caveats: In a later analysis, TCR association rates varied by HLA locus: DRB1 most, HLA-C fewest. Serostatus for CMV was the only available immune exposure information. Sequencing had likely introduced a cluster of highly shared sequence variants as an artifact.

CDR1 and CDR2 from the germline V gene are SSHAT and FNYEAQ (reference sequence). The CDR3 runs 13 residues. 60 Vbeta and 13 Jbeta primers were used in PCR. Profiling relied on immunoSEQ multiplex PCR, and the TCRdb table lists in-frame clones only, not all of them. Of under 100,000 clones listed, about two thirds are singletons. Specimen: PBMCs. The genes are TRBV7-7 and TRBJ2-2; 9 nucleotides match TRBD1. This receptor was obtained from a woman aged 45-65 years in good health and CMV-seropositive. CDR3 bases: TGTGCTAGCAGACGGACAGGGGCCGGGGAGCTGTTTTTT. Encoded protein: CASRRTGAGELFF.